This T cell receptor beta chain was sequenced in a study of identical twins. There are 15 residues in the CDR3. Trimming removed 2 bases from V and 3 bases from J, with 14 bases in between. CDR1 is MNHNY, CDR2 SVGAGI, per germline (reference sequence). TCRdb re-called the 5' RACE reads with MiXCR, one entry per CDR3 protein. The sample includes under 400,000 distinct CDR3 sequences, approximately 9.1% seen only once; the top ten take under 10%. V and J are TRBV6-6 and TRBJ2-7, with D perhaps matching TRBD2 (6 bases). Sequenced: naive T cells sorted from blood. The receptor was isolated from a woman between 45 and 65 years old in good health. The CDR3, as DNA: TGTGCCAGCAGTTACGGGTGGCAGGAGGGCTACGAGCAGTACTTC. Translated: CASSYGWQEGYEQYF.